The 15 T cell receptor beta chains below all came from one sample that was sequenced in a study of vaccination effects on CD4 cells after COVID-19. Subsequent to a culture period of less than twelve days, CD4+ T cells were isolated. Produced via immunoSEQ multiplex PCR; TCRdb's table is partial and in-frame only. The table records 50,000 to 70,000 clones, approximately 70% of them present only once. What these receptors recognize is not known. Sequenced material: CD4+ T cells from PBMCs cultured without peptide, taken before COVID-19 vaccination. Source of these receptors: a human donor who had a prior SARS-CoV-2 infection.

CDR3 nucleotides: TGTGCCAGCAGCTTGGCCTCCAGGCGATCTGGAAACACCATATATTTT. This gives the protein CASSLASRRSGNTIYF. The genes are TRBV5-6 and TRBJ1-3, with unresolved D. Germline CDR1 and CDR2: SGHDT and YYEEEE. This CDR3 is built from 16 residues. Trimming shortened V by 0 bases and J by 1 base, and 11 bases separated the two germline ends.

This chain links TRBV19 with TRBJ1-1, with no clear D. This CDR3 comprises 13 residues. Per the germline V gene, CDR1 is LNHDA and CDR2 is SQIVND (reference sequence). Trimming shortened V by 3 bases and J by 2 bases, and 7 bases separated the two germline ends. CDR3 DNA sequence: TGTGCCAGTAGTATCCATCCCAACACTGAAGCTTTCTTT. Protein product: CASSIHPNTEAFF.

V and J are TRBV5-1 and TRBJ2-1; 10 bases fit TRBD2. V gave up 0 bases and J gave up 8 bases; unmatched junction bases: 14. The CDR3 sequence is 18 residues long. CDR1 and CDR2 (germline): SGHRS, YFSETQ. CDR3: CASSLGALAGDLKDEQFF. CDR3 DNA: TGCGCCAGCAGCTTGGGTGCTCTAGCGGGGGATTTAAAGGATGAGCAGTTCTTC.

The rearrangement joins TRBV7-9 to TRBJ1-3; D uncertain. V was trimmed by 2 bases and J by 0 bases, leaving 8 bases between them. The CDR3 consists of 15 residues. In germline, CDR1 is SEHNR, CDR2 FQNEAQ (reference sequence). The CDR3 is CASSLSRPSGNTIYF. The CDR3 nucleotides are TGTGCCAGCAGCTTAAGTCGGCCCTCTGGAAACACCATATATTTT.

V and J are TRBV7-2 and TRBJ2-7, with 7 bases fitting TRBD1. The CDR3 has 15 amino acids. With V trimmed by 4 bases and J by 3 bases, 9 bases remained unmatched. Germline V gene sequence: CDR1 SGHTA, CDR2 FQGNSA. The CDR3 reads CASSSLPGTVYEQYF. The DNA of the CDR3 is TGTGCCAGCAGCTCGCTACCGGGGACAGTCTACGAGCAGTACTTC.

V gene TRBV5-4 combines with J gene TRBJ2-5; 8 bases line up with TRBD2. The V gene end was trimmed by 0 bases and the J gene end by 1 base; junction bases not matched to a gene: 8. The CDR3 spans 17 residues. Germline CDR1 and CDR2: SGHNT and YYREEE (reference sequence). The CDR3 region has the DNA TGTGCCAGCAGCTTGGCCTCGGGAGGGGGTCCCCAAGAGACCCAGTACTTC. It encodes CASSLASGGGPQETQYF.

The chain couples TRBV18 to TRBJ1-1; D not certain. Germline V CDR1 and CDR2: KGHSH, LQKENI. Trimming left V 1 base short and J 0 bases short, with 9 bases between. This CDR3 contains 15 residues. CDR3 region: CASSPQADMNTEAFF. The CDR3 DNA reads as TGTGCCAGCTCACCACAAGCGGATATGAACACTGAAGCTTTCTTT.

The chain combines TRBV5-1 with TRBJ2-1; TRBD1 agrees at 8 bases. Germline values: CDR1 SGHRS, CDR2 YFSETQ. Trimming at V came to 4 bases and at J to 3 bases, leaving 6 bases not matched to a gene. The CDR3 extends over 15 amino acids. Here the CDR3 DNA reads TGCGCCAGCAGCCCGGACAGGGTCCACTACAATGAGCAGTTCTTC. It translates to CASSPDRVHYNEQFF.

The rearrangement joins TRBV12-3 or TRBV12-4 to TRBJ2-5; no reliable D call. This CDR3 is 13 amino acids long. V was trimmed by 4 bases and J by 2 bases, leaving 8 bases between them. The CDR3 is CASSWVLQETQYF. The CDR3 nucleotides are TGTGCCAGCAGTTGGGTGTTACAAGAGACCCAGTACTTC.

The chain employs TRBV7-2 and TRBJ2-7; TRBD2 matches 14 bases. V gave up 3 bases and J gave up 4 bases; unmatched junction bases: 2. Per the germline V gene, CDR1 is SGHTA and CDR2 is FQGNSA. The CDR3 loop spans 15 amino acids. CDR3 residues: CASSLTSGRDYEQYF. The CDR3 DNA reads as TGTGCCAGCAGCTTGACTAGCGGGAGGGATTACGAGCAGTACTTC.

This chain links TRBV5-4 with TRBJ2-5; no firm D call. This CDR3 is 13 amino acids long. CDR1 and CDR2 (germline): SGHNT, YYREEE (reference sequence). V lost 0 bases and J lost 4, with 7 bases in between. The CDR3: CASSLELVETQYF. CDR3 DNA: TGTGCCAGCAGCTTGGAACTTGTAGAGACCCAGTACTTC.

V gene TRBV2 combines with J gene TRBJ1-6, with D perhaps TRBD1 (5 bases). V lost 4 bases and J 4 bases, leaving 17 bases between the germline ends. The CDR3 contains 17 residues. Looked up from germline, CDR1 is SNHLY and CDR2 is FYNNEI. CDR3 sequence (DNA): TGTGCCAGCAGTGTGGTAGGGACCTCCCTATATAATTCACCCCTCCACTTT. It codes for CASSVVGTSLYNSPLHF.

V is TRBV6-2 or TRBV6-3 and J is TRBJ2-1, with 7 bases aligning to TRBD2. V lost 6 bases to trimming and J lost 0 bases; unmatched junction nucleotides: 11. Germline V CDR1 and CDR2: MNHEY, SVGEGT. The CDR3 consists of 17 residues. CDR3 amino acids: CASSQRGEGSSYNEQFF. The CDR3 DNA reads TGTGCCAGCAGCCAACGTGGGGAGGGGAGCTCCTACAATGAGCAGTTCTTC.

The chain is built from TRBV5-1 and TRBJ2-5, with no clear D. The germline V gene encodes CDR1 SGHRS and CDR2 YFSETQ. The CDR3 contains 13 residues. Between the trimmed V and J ends, which lost 0 bases and 5 bases, there was a span of 8 bases. The chain's CDR3 is CASSLEGLETQYF. As DNA, the CDR3 is TGCGCCAGCAGCTTGGAAGGGTTGGAGACCCAGTACTTC.

The chain has TRBV11-3 and TRBJ2-3; the match to TRBD1 covers 8 bases. With 1 base clipped from V and 4 bases from J, the junction kept 16 bases outside the gene matches. CDR3 size: 19 residues. Looked up from germline, CDR1 is SGHNT and CDR2 is YENEEA. The CDR3 nucleotides are TGTGCCAGCAGCTTAGGAGTCGGGACAGGCGGCGATGGTCCAGATACGCAGTATTTT. This gives the protein CASSLGVGTGGDGPDTQYF. Filled out from reference TRBV11-3 and TRBJ2-3, the complete variable domain reads EAGVVQSPRYKIIEKKQPVAFWCNPISGHNTLYWYLQNLGQGPELLIRYENEEAVDDSQLPKDRFSAERLKGVDSTLKIQPAELGDSAVYLCASSLGVGTGGDGPDTQYFGPGTRLTVL.